The text below deals with one T cell receptor (beta chain). Its target is not known. At the deep level, the assay was run. This table comes from immunoSEQ multiplex PCR, and its TCRdb copy is limited to in-frame clones, with some not included. The sample has under 1,900,000 clones; about 98.5% are singletons. The CDR3 length is 18 residues. Germline V lookup: CDR1 SGDLS, CDR2 YYNGEE. The V end was cut by 2 bases, the J end by 4 bases, with 21 bases between. This sample is drawn from a study of shared clonotypes between healthy human individuals. Whole-study findings and limits: The study generally estimated greater richness for naive than memory subsets.

The sample consisted of naive CD4+ T cells sorted from blood. Regarding subset: CD45RA+ positively selected. The clonotype was recovered from a man aged 25 to 40 in good health. The J gene is TRBJ2-2, the V gene TRBV9; D possibly uses TRBD1 or TRBD2 (5 bases each). This chain's CDR3 is CASSVDLLRGQITGELFF. The CDR3 bases are TGTGCCAGCAGCGTTGACCTATTACGGGGCCAAATCACCGGGGAGCTGTTTTTT.